This entry describes one TCR beta chain. Its antigen is undetermined. Other DNA sequences of this sample code for an identical CDR3. This entry is derived from a study of shared clonotypes between healthy human individuals. About the research overall: The plates for each donor numbered three CD4 naive, three CD4 memory, two CD8 naive and one CD8 memory.

The test was conducted at deep level. Authors' data handling: Junction-only immunoSEQ data arrived without quality scores, meaning filtering differed. The data were produced by immunoSEQ multiplex PCR, yet TCRdb's version contains in-frame clones alone and is incomplete. Clone size and V and J calls were adopted from that table, with D and trimming inferred from the DNA. The sample holds 550,000 to 750,000 clones, 90% to 95% seen once. Naive CD8 cells were CD45RO-negative, positively selected for CCR7, excluding terminally differentiated effector memory CD45RA+ cells. General study points: Deeper or shallower sequencing was expected to change how clonotypes are shared among donors.

V dropped 5 bases and J dropped 6 bases, with 11 bases sitting between them. CDR1 and CDR2 from the germline V gene are MDHEN and SYDVKM. CDR3 size: 13 residues. The chain is built from TRBV28 and TRBJ1-5, with a possible D match to TRBD1 (6 bases). The sample taken for sequencing was naive CD8+ T cells sorted from blood. This TCR was sampled from a man aged 25 to 40 in good health. The CDR3 loop is CASSPVGGQPQHF. The CDR3, as DNA: TGTGCCAGCAGTCCAGTAGGGGGTCAGCCCCAGCATTTT.